This TCR beta chain derives from a study of OX40 agonist ivuxolimab in advanced cancers. Overall study context: Enrollees could have had prior anti-PD-1, anti-PD-L1 or anti-CTLA-4 therapy, which approximately 40% had received. Broader study findings: The authors also found low normalized T-cell clonal expansion in some nonresponders. Averaged across samples, CD8+ T cells carried more expanded clones than CD4+ did.

About this clone itself: The antigen remains undetermined.

The study sampled blood at baseline, cycle 4 day 1, and cycle 7 day 1. The method was immunoSEQ multiplex PCR; TCRdb's version includes in-frame clones alone and lacks a portion of them. The sample consists of more than 95,000 clones, 92% of them appearing once. The CDR3 consists of 13 residues. The germline V gene has CDR1 SGHNT and CDR2 YENEEA. Trimming removed 4 bases from V and 3 bases from J, with 7 bases in between. This TCR was sampled from an adult with an advanced solid tumor such as melanoma, head and neck, liver or kidney cancer. The chain carries TRBV11-3 and TRBJ1-3; D uncertain. The sequencing used CD4+ or CD8+ T cells sorted from blood, collected in a trial of the OX40 agonist ivuxolimab. The CDR3 loop is CASSSKGGNTIYF. CDR3 nucleotide sequence: TGTGCCAGCAGCTCGAAGGGTGGAAACACCATATATTTT.